The 5 T cell receptor beta chains below all came from one sample that was sequenced in a study of cytomegalovirus exposure and HLA in healthy donors. Amplification used 60 Vbeta primers and 13 Jbeta primers. Data came from immunoSEQ multiplex PCR; TCRdb stores just in-frame clones and leaves some out. The sample lists 100,000 to 150,000 clones, 77% occurring once. The sample comprised PBMCs. The receptors come from a male donor in good health and CMV-seropositive.

The gene calls are TRBV27 and TRBJ1-1; no clear D. V was shortened by 2 bases and J by 1 base, with 5 bases between the two germline ends. The CDR3 extends over 13 amino acids. CDR1 and CDR2 from the germline V gene are MNHEY and SMNVEV (reference sequence). The CDR3 spells CASSLGSNTEAFF. CDR3 nucleotides: TGTGCCAGCAGTTTAGGCTCGAACACTGAAGCTTTCTTT.

This clone was detected a few times. The chain uses TRBV19 and TRBJ2-3, with TRBD1 as a possible D gene (5 bases). The CDR3 totals 15 residues. Per the germline V gene, CDR1 is LNHDA and CDR2 is SQIVND (reference sequence). V lost 5 bases and J 1 base, leaving 13 bases between the germline ends. The CDR3: CASSGTGMGTDTQYF. The CDR3 coding sequence is TGTGCCAGTAGTGGAACAGGAATGGGCACAGATACGCAGTATTTT.

With regard to this clone: The junction differs from germline at one of its ends, possibly a read error. The gene calls are TRBV7-9 and TRBJ2-7; tentative D call: TRBD1 (6 bases). Germline CDR1 reads SEHNR; CDR2 reads FQNEAQ (reference sequence). The CDR3 has 16 residues. The CDR3 coding sequence is TGTTCCAGCAGCCCCACCGCCGGACAGTTCCCCTACGAGCAGTACTTC. Amino acids: CSSSPTAGQFPYEQYF.

This chain links TRBV2 with TRBJ2-5; D perhaps matches TRBD2 (7 bases). The CDR3 is made up of 13 amino acids. Trimming stripped 4 bases from V and 5 bases from J, with 11 bases between. CDR1 and CDR2 (germline): SNHLY, FYNNEI. DNA of the CDR3: TGTGCCAGCAGTGCGGGGGGCGGCGAGACCCAGTACTTC. Residues: CASSAGGGETQYF.

In regard to this clone: Its ends do not fully match the called genes, so a read error is possible. The rearrangement links TRBV7-9 to TRBJ2-3; the D gene is possibly TRBD2 (5 bases). Germline V lookup: CDR1 SEHNR, CDR2 FQNEAQ (reference sequence). This CDR3 comprises 16 residues. CDR3 DNA sequence: TGTTCCAGCAGTCCCCGGACTGCGCCCAGCACAGATACGCAGTATTTT. Its translation: CSSSPRTAPSTDTQYF.